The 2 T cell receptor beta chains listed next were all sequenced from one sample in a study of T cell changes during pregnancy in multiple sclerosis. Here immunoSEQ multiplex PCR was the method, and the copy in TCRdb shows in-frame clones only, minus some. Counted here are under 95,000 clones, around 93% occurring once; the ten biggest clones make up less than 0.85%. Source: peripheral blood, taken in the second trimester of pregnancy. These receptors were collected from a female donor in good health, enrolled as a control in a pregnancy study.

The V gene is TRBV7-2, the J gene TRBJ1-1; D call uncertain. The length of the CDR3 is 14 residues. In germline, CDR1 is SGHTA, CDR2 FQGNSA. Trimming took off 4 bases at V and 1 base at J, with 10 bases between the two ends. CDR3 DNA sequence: TGTGCCAGCAGCTCGACATCCGGGAACACTGAAGCTTTCTTT. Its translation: CASSSTSGNTEAFF. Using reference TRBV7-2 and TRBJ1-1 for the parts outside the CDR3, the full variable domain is GAGVSQSPSNKVTEKGKDVELRCDPISGHTALYWYRQSLGQGLEFLIYFQGNSAPDKSGLPSDRFSAERTGGSVSTLTIQRTQQEDSAVYLCASSSTSGNTEAFFGQGTRLTVV.

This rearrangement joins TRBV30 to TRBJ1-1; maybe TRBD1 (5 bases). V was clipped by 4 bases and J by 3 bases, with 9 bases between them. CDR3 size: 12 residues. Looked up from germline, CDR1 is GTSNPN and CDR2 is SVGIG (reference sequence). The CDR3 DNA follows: TGTGCCTGGAAGTTAGGGGACACTGAAGCTTTCTTT. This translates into CAWKLGDTEAFF.